This T cell receptor (beta chain) was recorded in a study of stem cell transplantation in POMP-related autoinflammatory disease. Note on this clone: Its matching antigen is unknown.

Germline trimming cut 0 bases from V and 0 bases from J; bases unmatched to any gene: 5. Germline assignment: CDR1 GTSNPN and CDR2 SVGIG (reference sequence). The CDR3 runs 16 residues. Repertoires were generated with immunoSEQ multiplex PCR, while TCRdb's copy carries only in-frame clones and drops some. The repertoire holds roughly 28,000 clones, roughly 80% seen once, with approximately 2.3% in the top ten. General study results and limits: In patients with PRAID, every analyzed T-cell subset tended to show lower diversity and higher clonality. Patients with PRAID showed a restricted number of unique TRB V-J gene pairings.

The source of this sequence is a human donor with POMP-related autoinflammation and immune dysregulation (PRAID). The genes are TRBV30 and TRBJ1-5; 7 positions agree with TRBD1. Here the sequenced sample was CD4+ T cells from PBMCs, taken before stem cell transplantation. The CDR3 loop reads CAWSVLGTDSNQPQHF. The CDR3 coding sequence is TGTGCCTGGAGTGTACTCGGGACAGATAGCAATCAGCCCCAGCATTTT.